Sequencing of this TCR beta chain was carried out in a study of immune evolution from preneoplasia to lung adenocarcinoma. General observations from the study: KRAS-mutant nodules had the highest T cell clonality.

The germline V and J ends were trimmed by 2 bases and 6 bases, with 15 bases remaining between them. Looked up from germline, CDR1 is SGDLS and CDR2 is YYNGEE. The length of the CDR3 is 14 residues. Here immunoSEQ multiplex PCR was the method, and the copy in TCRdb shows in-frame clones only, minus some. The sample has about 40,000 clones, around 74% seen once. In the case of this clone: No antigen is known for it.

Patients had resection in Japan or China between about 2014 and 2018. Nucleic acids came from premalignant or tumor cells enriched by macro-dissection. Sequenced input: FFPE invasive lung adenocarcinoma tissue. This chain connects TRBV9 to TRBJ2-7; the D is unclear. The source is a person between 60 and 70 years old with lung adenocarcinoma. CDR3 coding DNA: TGTGCCAGCAGCGTGGAGACTTCCTCGGTCGAGCAGTACTTC. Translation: CASSVETSSVEQYF.